This TCR beta chain emerged from a study of CD8 T cells in Susac syndrome. With random hexamers, about 0.5 to 1 ug RNA was reverse transcribed. TCRdb reprocessed the immunoSEQ multiplex PCR reads with MiXCR, giving one entry per CDR3 protein. The data contain more than 95,000 distinct CDR3 sequences, around 94% of them singletons. After removal of 4 bases from V and 4 bases from J, the junction contained 11 bases not matched to a gene. The CDR3 runs 16 residues. Germline assignment: CDR1 SGDLS and CDR2 YYNGEE. The source of this sequence is a human donor with Susac syndrome. The chain uses TRBV9 and TRBJ2-5; 9 nucleotides align to TRBD2. The specimen was CD8+ T cells from PBMCs. This CDR3 reads CASSLLAGGFRETQYF. CDR3 coding DNA: TGTGCCAGCAGCCTCCTCGCGGGGGGGTTCAGAGAGACCCAGTACTTC.